This T cell receptor beta chain was sequenced for a study of T cells expressing NK-cell markers. Study-wide background: It was sorted CD3+CD56+NKG2C+, CD3+CD56+NKG2C- and CD3+CD56-NKG2C+ T cells that supplied the TCR beta repertoires. HCMV seropositivity characterized most of the eight sequenced donors, and seronegativity one.

Study conclusions and caveats: Of the CD8+ T cells in more than five donors, about 1.0-7.0% belonged to dominant NKG2C+ clonotypes.

With UMIs, 5'RACE template switching was used to make TCR beta cDNA. TCRdb re-called the 5' RACE reads; every CDR3 protein appears as one record, without DNA. This table holds over 350,000 distinct CDR3 sequences. About this clonotype itself: What it recognizes is unknown.

CDR3 size: 15 residues. Germline loops: CDR1 LGHDT, CDR2 YNNKEL (reference sequence). V and J are TRBV3-1 and TRBJ1-2. The sequence was obtained from a woman aged 45-65 years in good health. What was sequenced was blood T cells: a sorted CD56 or NKG2C T cell subset, CD4+ or CD8+ T cells, or bulk PBMC T cells (not recorded which). The CDR3 loop reads CASSQVGVVAKGYTF.